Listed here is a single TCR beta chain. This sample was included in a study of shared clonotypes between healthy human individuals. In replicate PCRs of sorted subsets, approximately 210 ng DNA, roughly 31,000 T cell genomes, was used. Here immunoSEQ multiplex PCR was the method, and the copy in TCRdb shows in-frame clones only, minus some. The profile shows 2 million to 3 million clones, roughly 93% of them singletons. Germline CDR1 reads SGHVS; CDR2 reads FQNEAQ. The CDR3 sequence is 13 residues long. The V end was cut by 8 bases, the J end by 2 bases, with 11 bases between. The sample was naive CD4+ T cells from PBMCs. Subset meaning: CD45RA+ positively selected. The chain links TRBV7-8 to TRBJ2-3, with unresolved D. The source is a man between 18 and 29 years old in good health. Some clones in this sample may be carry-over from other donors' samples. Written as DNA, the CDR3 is TGTGCCAGCTCCTTAATTACCACAGATACGCAGTATTTT. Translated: CASSLITTDTQYF.